Presented here are 28 T cell receptor beta chains from one specimen sequenced in a study of cytomegalovirus exposure and HLA in healthy donors. Both 60 Vbeta primers and 13 Jbeta primers went into the PCR. Sequenced by immunoSEQ multiplex PCR; TCRdb stores in-frame clones only, minus some. Among about 190,000 clones listed, 82% were seen once. Source material: PBMCs. All receptors derive from a woman between 18 and 30 years old in good health and CMV-seronegative.

This chain connects TRBV18 to TRBJ1-2; 11 bases fit TRBD1. This CDR3 has 21 residues. CDR1 KGHSH and CDR2 LQKENI come from the germline V gene. The ends lost 5 bases at V and 0 bases at J; junction bases unmatched: 20. CDR3 DNA: TGTGCCAGCTCATATACACTACCTCCGGGACAGGGGGAAGGAGCTAACTATGGCTACACCTTC. Protein: CASSYTLPPGQGEGANYGYTF.

This clone was picked up a small number of times. This chain links TRBV5-1 with TRBJ1-5; tentatively, D is TRBD1 (5 bases). The germline V and J ends were trimmed by 0 bases and 6 bases, with 10 bases remaining between them. Germline V gives CDR1 SGHRS, CDR2 YFSETQ. The CDR3 length is 14 residues. The DNA for the CDR3 is TGCGCCAGCAGCTTGGCAGGGTCCGGTCAGCCCCAGCATTTT. Translated: CASSLAGSGQPQHF.

This clone appeared once. The J gene is TRBJ2-7, the V gene TRBV27, with 10 nucleotides matching TRBD2. The germline V gene has CDR1 MNHEY and CDR2 SMNVEV (reference sequence). V was pared by 0 bases and J by 1 base, with 3 bases of the junction left unmatched. The CDR3 sequence is 16 residues long. CDR3 loop: CASSLSTSGLSYEQYF. The CDR3 DNA is TGTGCCAGCAGTTTATCGACTAGCGGGCTTTCCTACGAGCAGTACTTC.

The V call is TRBV7-2, the J call TRBJ2-5, with 7 bases that match TRBD2. Looked up from germline, CDR1 is SGHTA and CDR2 is FQGNSA. Trimming cost V 3 bases and J 5 bases; bases outside gene matches: 9. The CDR3 is 15 amino acids. This CDR3 is CASSFSGTTSETQYF. The CDR3 nucleotides read TGTGCCAGCAGCTTTTCCGGGACTACCTCGGAGACCCAGTACTTC.

The rearrangement links TRBV6-4 to TRBJ2-3; D perhaps matches TRBD2 (7 bases). The CDR3 consists of 14 residues. Germline V gene sequence: CDR1 MRHNA, CDR2 SNTAGT. V lost 5 bases and J lost 2, with 11 bases in between. The CDR3, as DNA: TGTGCCAGCAGTTGGGGGGGGGCCACAGATACGCAGTATTTT. Residues: CASSWGGATDTQYF.

The rearrangement links TRBV5-6 to TRBJ2-3; D is undetermined. The CDR3 runs to 14 residues. The germline V and J ends were trimmed by 2 bases and 5 bases, with 12 bases remaining between them. CDR1 SGHDT and CDR2 YYEEEE come from the germline V gene. The CDR3 here is CASSLPKPVDTQYF. In nucleotides, the CDR3 is TGTGCCAGCAGCTTACCCAAGCCCGTAGATACGCAGTATTTT.

V gene TRBV7-9 combines with J gene TRBJ2-1; 7 bases agree with TRBD2. Germline V gene sequence: CDR1 SEHNR, CDR2 FQNEAQ (reference sequence). The CDR3 runs 19 residues. The ends lost 2 bases at V and 3 bases at J; junction bases unmatched: 16. CDR3 in amino acids: CASSLMAGDPTVGYNEQFF. DNA of the CDR3: TGTGCCAGCAGCTTAATGGCGGGAGATCCTACGGTGGGCTACAATGAGCAGTTCTTC.

The rearrangement uses TRBV5-1 and TRBJ2-5; 7 positions match TRBD1. Germline V gives CDR1 SGHRS, CDR2 YFSETQ. CDR3 length equals 15 residues. Trimming at V came to 2 bases and at J to 1 base, leaving 5 bases not matched to a gene. CDR3 residues: CASSLLDRVQETQYF. CDR3 coding DNA: TGCGCCAGCAGCTTACTCGACAGGGTCCAAGAGACCCAGTACTTC.

The chain employs TRBV5-1 and TRBJ1-2; no definite D call. The CDR3 loop spans 14 amino acids. Germline CDR1 reads SGHRS; CDR2 reads YFSETQ. Trimming cost V 2 bases and J 8 bases, with 16 bases left between them. CDR3 sequence (DNA): TGCGCCAGCAGCTTTGGCTCTGCGACTATCGGCTACACCTTC. Protein sequence: CASSFGSATIGYTF.

The chain combines TRBV10-1 with TRBJ2-3; the D gene is possibly TRBD2 (5 bases). Trimming took 4 bases from V and 7 from J, leaving 12 bases between them. Germline V gene sequence: CDR1 WNHNN, CDR2 SYGVQD (reference sequence). The CDR3 sequence is 13 residues long. The CDR3 reads CASSGEGTNTQYF. The CDR3 region has the DNA TGCGCCAGCAGTGGTGAGGGAACCAATACGCAGTATTTT.

The rearrangement uses TRBV19 and TRBJ1-1; D might be TRBD1 (6 bases). CDR1 is LNHDA, CDR2 SQIVND, per germline (reference sequence). This CDR3 region has 18 residues. Trimming removed 3 bases at V and 0 bases at J, with 20 bases between. In nucleotides, the CDR3 is TGTGCCAGTAGTATGAGAACGGGGGGGGCCGGGGTGAACACTGAAGCTTTCTTT. Translating it yields CASSMRTGGAGVNTEAFF.

This rearrangement joins TRBV27 to TRBJ2-1; 10 positions agree with TRBD2. The CDR3 extends over 15 amino acids. Trimming cost V 8 bases and J 3 bases; bases outside gene matches: 7. CDR1 is MNHEY and CDR2 is SMNVEV in the germline V gene (reference sequence). The DNA of the CDR3 is TGTGCCAGCGGATCTAGCGGGAGAGTCTACAATGAGCAGTTCTTC. It yields the protein CASGSSGRVYNEQFF.

Points on this clone: Other nucleotide sequences from this sample produce the same CDR3. The chain combines TRBV18 with TRBJ1-1; no definite D call. Between the trimmed V and J ends, which lost 2 bases and 1 base, there was a span of 8 bases. Per the germline V gene, CDR1 is KGHSH and CDR2 is LQKENI. This CDR3 spans 14 amino acids. The CDR3 DNA sequence: TGTGCCAGCTCACCAAGCGATTCGAACACTGAAGCTTTCTTT. Its protein product is CASSPSDSNTEAFF.

The CDR3 here is CASSIDPGTDTQYF. The CDR3 DNA sequence: TGTGCCAGTAGTATAGACCCAGGGACAGATACGCAGTATTTT. This chain connects TRBV19 to TRBJ2-3, with D perhaps TRBD1 (5 bases). The CDR3 has 14 residues. Germline CDR1 and CDR2: LNHDA and SQIVND (reference sequence). V lost 0 bases and J lost 3, with 7 bases in between.

The chain is built from TRBV6-6 and TRBJ2-7; D perhaps matches TRBD2 (5 bases). V shed 0 bases and J shed 0 bases, with 12 bases lying between them. CDR3 length equals 16 residues. Germline assignment: CDR1 MNHNY and CDR2 SVGAGI (reference sequence). The CDR3 sequence: CASSYSTGESSYEQYF. The CDR3, as DNA: TGTGCCAGCAGTTACTCGACTGGGGAGAGCTCCTACGAGCAGTACTTC.

The chain combines TRBV7-9 with TRBJ2-1; no clear D gene. The CDR3 runs 14 residues. Trimming stripped 3 bases from V and 0 bases from J, with 6 bases between. Germline CDR1 and CDR2: SEHNR and FQNEAQ (reference sequence). The CDR3 coding sequence is TGTGCCAGCAGCTTCTCGAGCTCCTACAATGAGCAGTTCTTC. Its translation is CASSFSSSYNEQFF.

The rearrangement joins TRBV6-5 to TRBJ1-5, with D tentatively TRBD1 (5 bases). The CDR3 is 15 residues long. Germline lookup yields CDR1 MNHEY and CDR2 SVGAGI. Trimming removed 6 bases at V and 10 bases at J, with 22 bases between. The CDR3 sequence is CASRPGVWTHGPQHF. As DNA, the CDR3 is TGTGCCAGCAGGCCGGGGGTGTGGACTCATGGCCCCCAGCATTTT.

This rearrangement joins TRBV6-5 to TRBJ2-2; a possible D gene is TRBD2 (5 bases). The germline V gene has CDR1 MNHEY and CDR2 SVGAGI. Trimming cost V 6 bases and J 10 bases, with 9 bases left between them. The CDR3 loop spans 11 amino acids. Written as DNA, the CDR3 is TGTGCCAGCAGCCTCGGGGTGGAGCTGTTTTTT. It codes for CASSLGVELFF.

This chain connects TRBV6-5 to TRBJ1-1; D is possibly TRBD1 (6 bases). V was trimmed by 0 bases and J by 5 bases, leaving 10 bases between them. Germline CDR1 is MNHEY and CDR2 is SVGAGI. This CDR3 contains 14 residues. CDR3 in amino acids: CASSYSQGRTEAFF. CDR3 DNA: TGTGCCAGCAGTTACTCTCAGGGGCGGACTGAAGCTTTCTTT.

The chain joins TRBV7-6 to TRBJ2-2; TRBD2 might be the D (6 bases). Germline V gives CDR1 SGHVS, CDR2 FNYEAQ. V lost 5 bases and J 7 bases, leaving 17 bases between the germline ends. This CDR3 spans 15 amino acids. The CDR3: CASSRREMTSGELFF. CDR3 nucleotide sequence: TGTGCCAGCAGCCGGAGGGAAATGACGAGCGGGGAGCTGTTTTTT.

The V call is TRBV5-3, the J call TRBJ1-2; TRBD1 might be the D (5 bases). Being an ORF, TRBV5-3 has a function that is uncertain. V was cut by 3 bases and J by 8 bases, with 11 bases left in between. CDR3 length equals 12 residues. In DNA form, the CDR3 reads TGTGCCAGAAGCTCCAGGGTTAACGGCTACACCTTC. This sequence encodes CARSSRVNGYTF.

Notes on this clone: This sample also contains other DNA sequences that code for the same CDR3. This chain connects TRBV2 to TRBJ2-5; 9 nucleotides line up with TRBD2. The CDR3 is 13 amino acids. Germline values: CDR1 SNHLY, CDR2 FYNNEI. The CDR3 sequence: CASGGGGQETQYF. DNA of the CDR3: TGTGCTAGCGGCGGGGGGGGGCAAGAGACCCAGTACTTC.

V is TRBV27 and J is TRBJ2-7; D uncertain. Per germline, CDR1 MNHEY and CDR2 SMNVEV (reference sequence). There are 12 residues in the CDR3. The V gene lost 4 bases and the J gene lost 2 bases, with 6 bases spanning the gap. CDR3 sequence (DNA): TGTGCCAGCAGTTCTTCAGCCTACGAGCAGTACTTC. This sequence encodes CASSSSAYEQYF.

The chain couples TRBV5-1 to TRBJ1-2; 8 nucleotides match TRBD1. This CDR3 contains 16 residues. The trim removed 2 bases at V and 7 bases at J, leaving 13 bases unmatched. From germline, CDR1 is SGHRS and CDR2 YFSETQ. The CDR3 protein is CASSLSTPGTGGGYTF. The CDR3 coding sequence is TGCGCCAGCAGCTTATCCACCCCCGGGACAGGCGGTGGCTACACCTTC.

The chain's CDR3 is CASSLVGEDNQPQHF. The CDR3, as DNA: TGTGCCAGCAGCTTGGTCGGAGAGGACAATCAGCCCCAGCATTTT. The V call is TRBV7-9, the J call TRBJ1-5; D gene ambiguous. The CDR3 consists of 15 residues. V lost 3 bases and J lost 3, with 12 bases in between. CDR1 and CDR2 from the germline V gene are SEHNR and FQNEAQ (reference sequence).

The chain is built from TRBV6-5 and TRBJ2-7, with 8 bases that match TRBD2. The V and J ends lost 0 bases and 0 bases, in that order; junction bases with no gene match: 4. The CDR3 sequence is 16 residues long. Per germline, CDR1 MNHEY and CDR2 SVGAGI. Here the CDR3 DNA reads TGTGCCAGCAGTTACTCTGGCGGGGGGAGCTCCTACGAGCAGTACTTC. This sequence encodes CASSYSGGGSSYEQYF.

As regards this clone: Compared with germline, one end of the junction differs, possibly owing to a read error. CDR3 amino acids: CSSSPPGLAGTGELFF. The CDR3, as DNA: TGTTCCAGCAGCCCGCCGGGACTAGCGGGCACCGGGGAGCTGTTTTTT. The chain combines TRBV7-9 with TRBJ2-2, with 12 bases fitting TRBD2. The CDR3 contains 16 residues. Germline V gene lookup returns CDR1 SEHNR and CDR2 FQNEAQ (reference sequence).

The CDR3 is CATSLPTVSATNEKLFF. DNA of the CDR3: TGTGCCACCAGCCTACCGACAGTTTCCGCAACTAATGAAAAACTGTTTTTT. The chain is built from TRBV15 and TRBJ1-4; D might be TRBD1 (5 bases). Trimming took off 5 bases at V and 0 bases at J, with 16 bases between the two ends. CDR3 length: 17 amino acids. Germline lookup yields CDR1 LNHNV and CDR2 YYDKDF (reference sequence).